This T cell receptor beta chain was retrieved from a study of blood T cell repertoires in COVID-19. The method was immunoSEQ multiplex PCR; TCRdb's version includes in-frame clones alone and lacks a portion of them. The sample consists of over 400,000 clones, roughly nine tenths of them appearing once. The V gene's germline CDR1 is PRHDT and CDR2 FYEKMQ (reference sequence). After removal of 5 bases from V and 8 bases from J, the junction contained 5 bases not matched to a gene. This CDR3 spans 13 amino acids. This chain connects TRBV13 to TRBJ1-2; 10 nucleotides line up with TRBD1. Sequencing was done on a sample of peripheral blood. This TCR derives from a woman aged 45 to 65 with COVID-19, enrolled during active disease. The CDR3 region has the DNA TGTGCCAGCAGCCCGACAGGGGGCAAAGGCTACACCTTC. Protein product: CASSPTGGKGYTF.